Presented here are 22 T cell receptor beta chains from one specimen sequenced in a study of T cells after yellow fever vaccination. TCRdb re-analysed the 5' RACE reads in MiXCR, keeping a single row per CDR3 protein. Among around 250,000 distinct CDR3 sequences, less than 9% were seen once, and the ten largest hold roughly 0.93%. The specimen was CD4+ T cells sorted from PBMCs, collected 15 days after the yellow fever booster vaccination. These receptors all come from a man aged 30-40 years who received the YFV17D yellow fever vaccine.

This clonotype was seen a few times. The V call is TRBV7-9, the J call TRBJ2-6; 11 bases fit TRBD1. The germline V gene has CDR1 SEHNR and CDR2 FQNEAQ (reference sequence). There are 17 residues in the CDR3. The trim removed 5 bases at V and 0 bases at J, leaving 3 bases unmatched. In nucleotides, the CDR3 is TGTGCCAGCAGCACCGGGACAGGGGGCTCTGGGGCCAACGTCCTGACTTTC. This sequence encodes CASSTGTGGSGANVLTF.

The chain uses TRBV10-3 and TRBJ2-1, with D perhaps matching TRBD1 or TRBD2 (5 bases each). Germline V gene lookup returns CDR1 ENHRY and CDR2 SYGVKD. Trimming pared 0 bases from V and 11 bases from J, leaving 8 bases between. The CDR3 has 12 residues. Written as DNA, the CDR3 is TGTGCCATCAGTGAGTCGGGGGTGAAGCAGTTCTTC. Its translation is CAISESGVKQFF.

There are many counts of this clonotype. This chain connects TRBV12-3 or TRBV12-4 to TRBJ1-5, with D possibly matching TRBD1 (6 bases). The CDR3 runs 15 residues. V lost 5 bases to trimming and J lost 4 bases, with 15 bases between them. The CDR3 loop is CASSPYRASNQPQHF. In DNA form, the CDR3 reads TGTGCCAGCAGTCCTTACAGGGCATCTAATCAGCCCCAGCATTTT.

This clonotype was detected many times. The V gene is TRBV27, the J gene TRBJ2-1; 13 bases line up with TRBD2. The trim removed 8 bases at V and 0 bases at J, leaving 7 bases unmatched. CDR3 length: 17 amino acids. Germline V gives CDR1 MNHEY, CDR2 SMNVEV (reference sequence). The CDR3 DNA reads as TGTGCCAGCGGGACTAGCGGGGCGCTAAGCTCCTACAATGAGCAGTTCTTC. Translated: CASGTSGALSSYNEQFF.

The table lists this clonotype with a few counts. The gene calls are TRBV7-4 and TRBJ1-2, with D uncertain. V lost 5 bases to trimming and J lost 7 bases, with 11 bases between them. The CDR3 spans 12 residues. Germline V gene sequence: CDR1 SGHVT, CDR2 SQSDAQ. The CDR3 nucleotides read TGTGCCAGCAGCCTCGCAGGACTTGGCTACACCTTC. Amino acid sequence: CASSLAGLGYTF.

The chain couples TRBV7-9 to TRBJ2-3; a possible D gene is TRBD2 (6 bases). V dropped 10 bases and J dropped 0 bases, with 14 bases sitting between them. The CDR3 is 14 amino acids. In germline, CDR1 is SEHNR, CDR2 FQNEAQ (reference sequence). The CDR3 DNA reads TGTGCCACCAGTAGGCGGGATAGCACAGATACGCAGTATTTT. Translated, it gives CATSRRDSTDTQYF.

This clonotype was detected a few times. The gene calls are TRBV5-1 and TRBJ2-5, with D perhaps matching TRBD1 or TRBD2 (6 bases each). Germline V gene sequence: CDR1 SGHRS, CDR2 YFSETQ. The V end lost 0 bases, the J end lost 1 base, and 16 bases lay between the germline ends. The CDR3 covers 17 residues. This CDR3 reads CASSLGAGTGAQETQYF. DNA for the CDR3: TGCGCCAGCAGCTTGGGAGCTGGGACGGGGGCCCAAGAGACCCAGTACTTC.

The chain uses TRBV4-3 and TRBJ2-3, with TRBD1 identical over 10 bases. The CDR3 is 15 residues long. The germline V gene encodes CDR1 LGHNA and CDR2 YSLEER. With 4 bases clipped from V and 6 bases from J, the junction kept 7 bases outside the gene matches. The CDR3 coding sequence is TGCGCCAGCAGCCCTAGGGACAGGGGCGGGGATACGCAGTATTTT. It specifies CASSPRDRGGDTQYF.

V is TRBV6-2 or TRBV6-3 and J is TRBJ1-1; the D is unclear. Looked up from germline, CDR1 is MNHEY and CDR2 is SVGEGT. Trimming left V 4 bases short and J 4 bases short, with 13 bases between. The CDR3 totals 14 residues. CDR3 amino acids: CASSLGQRVTEAFF. The CDR3 region has the DNA TGTGCCAGCAGTTTGGGCCAGAGGGTCACTGAAGCTTTCTTT.

This clonotype occurred many times. This clone may be a read error of a much larger clone one base away. V is TRBV28 and J is TRBJ2-7, with TRBD1 matching 7 bases. The CDR3 is 14 amino acids. Germline V gives CDR1 MDHEN, CDR2 SYDVKM. CDR3: CARSSGQNNYEQYF. CDR3 in DNA: TGTGCCAGAAGTTCGGGACAGAACAACTACGAGCAGTACTTC.

This clonotype was seen a handful of times. This chain uses TRBV6-1 with TRBJ2-3, with 15 bases lining up with TRBD2. The CDR3 runs 17 residues. The ends lost 8 bases at V and 5 bases at J; junction bases unmatched: 11. The germline V gene has CDR1 MNHNS and CDR2 SASEGT. The CDR3 nucleotides are TGTGCCAGCCCGGGACTAGCGGGAGGTTCCCCCGGAGATACGCAGTATTTT. This translates into CASPGLAGGSPGDTQYF.

This clonotype came up a few times. V is TRBV5-1 and J is TRBJ1-6; 8 nucleotides line up with TRBD1. With V trimmed by 4 bases and J by 12 bases, 9 bases remained unmatched. The CDR3 consists of 14 residues. The germline CDR1 and CDR2 sequences are SGHRS and YFSETQ. The CDR3 DNA reads as TGCGCCAGCAGCACCGGACAGGGCGAAAGACCCCTCCACTTT. Translating it yields CASSTGQGERPLHF.

In its sample, this clonotype was seen many times. The V call is TRBV7-2, the J call TRBJ2-3; D gene unclear. The V end lost 6 bases, the J end lost 3 bases, and 4 bases lay between the germline ends. CDR1 is SGHTA, CDR2 FQGNSA, per germline. The CDR3 is made up of 11 amino acids. The CDR3 is CASRPTDTQYF. For the CDR3, the DNA is TGTGCCAGCAGGCCGACAGATACGCAGTATTTT.

The chain joins TRBV6-6 to TRBJ1-2; maybe TRBD1 (6 bases). With 6 bases removed from V and 7 bases from J, the gap between germline ends came to 15 bases. The CDR3 has 13 amino acids. From germline, CDR1 is MNHNY and CDR2 SVGAGI (reference sequence). CDR3: CASRTRDKAGYTF. The CDR3 nucleotides read TGTGCCAGCAGAACCCGGGACAAAGCTGGCTACACCTTC.

This clonotype was observed a few times. The V gene is TRBV7-3, the J gene TRBJ2-7; tentative D call: TRBD2 (6 bases). V lost 8 bases, J lost 0 bases, and 11 bases lay in between. This CDR3 region has 13 residues. Per the germline V gene, CDR1 is SGHTA and CDR2 is FQGTGA. The CDR3 DNA sequence: TGTGCCAGCGGCCACGGGAGCTCCTACGAGCAGTACTTC. It is translated as CASGHGSSYEQYF.

This clonotype has a count of ten or more. The chain combines TRBV9 with TRBJ2-1, with TRBD2 matching 9 bases. The V segment lost 3 bases and the J segment 7 bases; nucleotides outside the gene matches: 8. The length of the CDR3 is 15 residues. Germline V gene data show CDR1 as SGDLS and CDR2 as YYNGEE. The CDR3 sequence: CASSAGGLAGNEQFF. The CDR3 coding sequence is TGTGCCAGCAGCGCTGGGGGTCTAGCGGGAAATGAGCAGTTCTTC.

This clonotype was found many times. This sequence joins TRBV15 and TRBJ2-3; D not resolved. The ends were cut back, 9 bases at V and 6 bases at J, with 13 bases in the middle. Germline CDR1 and CDR2: LNHNV and YYDKDF (reference sequence). The CDR3 has 12 residues. CDR3 coding DNA: TGTGCCACGGGCACAAAAGGGGATACGCAGTATTTT. Translation gives CATGTKGDTQYF.

This clonotype was seen many times. The genes are TRBV7-9 and TRBJ2-4, with 7 bases matching TRBD1. Looked up from germline, CDR1 is SEHNR and CDR2 is FQNEAQ (reference sequence). The CDR3 contains 18 residues. Losses at the gene ends were 5 bases for V and 0 bases for J; bases not matched to a gene: 13. The CDR3 spells CASSPSYRGALAKNIQYF. For the CDR3, the DNA is TGTGCCAGCAGCCCTTCTTACAGGGGCGCCCTAGCCAAAAACATTCAGTACTTC.

The chain employs TRBV19 and TRBJ1-1, with D unclear. The CDR3 contains 14 residues. The V and J ends lost 3 bases and 3 bases respectively, with 11 bases between them. Germline assignment: CDR1 LNHDA and CDR2 SQIVND (reference sequence). In DNA form, the CDR3 reads TGTGCCAGTAGTATCAGCTCTCGATACACTGAAGCTTTCTTT. This gives the protein CASSISSRYTEAFF. Full variable domain (outside the CDR3, taken from reference TRBV19 and TRBJ1-1): DGGITQSPKYLFRKEGQNVTLSCEQNLNHDAMYWYRQDPGQGLRLIYYSQIVNDFQKGDIAEGYSVSREKKESFPLTVTSAQKNPTAFYLCASSISSRYTEAFFGQGTRLTVV.

V and J are TRBV9 and TRBJ1-1; D not certain. V was shortened by 0 bases and J by 4 bases, with 7 bases between the two germline ends. This CDR3 comprises 13 residues. The V gene's germline CDR1 is SGDLS and CDR2 YYNGEE. CDR3 amino acids: CASSVDGGTEAFF. The CDR3 bases are TGTGCCAGCAGCGTAGATGGAGGCACTGAAGCTTTCTTT.

This clonotype has ten or more counts. This rearrangement joins TRBV10-1 to TRBJ2-3; the match to TRBD2 covers 7 bases. The ends lost 4 bases at V and 2 bases at J; junction bases unmatched: 3. The CDR3 is made up of 14 amino acids. Germline V gives CDR1 WNHNN, CDR2 SYGVQD (reference sequence). The CDR3 DNA reads as TGCGCCAGCAGTGTAACTAGCGCCACAGATACGCAGTATTTT. As protein: CASSVTSATDTQYF.

This clonotype was counted between two and nine times. V gene TRBV19 combines with J gene TRBJ2-3; 8 nucleotides line up with TRBD1. With 5 bases clipped from V and 5 bases from J, the junction kept 6 bases outside the gene matches. The length of the CDR3 is 14 residues. Per the germline V gene, CDR1 is LNHDA and CDR2 is SQIVND (reference sequence). In DNA form, the CDR3 reads TGTGCCAGTAGTCCGGACAGGGTCCGAGATACGCAGTATTTT. It yields the protein CASSPDRVRDTQYF.